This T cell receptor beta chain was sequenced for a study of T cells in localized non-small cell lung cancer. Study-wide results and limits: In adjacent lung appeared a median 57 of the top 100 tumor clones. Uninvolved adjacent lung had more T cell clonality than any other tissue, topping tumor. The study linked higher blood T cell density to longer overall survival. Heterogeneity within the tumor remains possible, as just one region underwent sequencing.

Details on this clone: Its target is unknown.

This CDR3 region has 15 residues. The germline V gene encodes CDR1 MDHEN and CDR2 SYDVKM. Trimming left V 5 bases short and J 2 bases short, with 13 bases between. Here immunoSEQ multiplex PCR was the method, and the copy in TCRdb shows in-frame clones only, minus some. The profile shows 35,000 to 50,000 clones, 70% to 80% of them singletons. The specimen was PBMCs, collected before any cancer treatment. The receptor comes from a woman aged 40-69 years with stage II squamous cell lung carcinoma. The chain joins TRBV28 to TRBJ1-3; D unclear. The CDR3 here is CASSPPDGTGNTIYF. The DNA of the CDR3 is TGTGCCAGCAGTCCACCGGACGGTACTGGAAACACCATATATTTT.